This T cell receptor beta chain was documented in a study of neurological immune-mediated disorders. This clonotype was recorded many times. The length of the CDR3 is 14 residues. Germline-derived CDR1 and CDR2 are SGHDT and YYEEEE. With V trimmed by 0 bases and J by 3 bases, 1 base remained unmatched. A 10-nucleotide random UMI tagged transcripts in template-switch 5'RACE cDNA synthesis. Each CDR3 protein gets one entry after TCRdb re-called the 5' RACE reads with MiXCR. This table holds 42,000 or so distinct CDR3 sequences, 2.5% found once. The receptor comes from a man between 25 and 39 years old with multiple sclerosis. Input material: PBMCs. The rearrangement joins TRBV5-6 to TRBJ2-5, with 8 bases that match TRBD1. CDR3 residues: CASSLEDREETQYF. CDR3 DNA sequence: TGTGCCAGCAGCTTGGAGGACAGGGAAGAGACCCAGTACTTC.